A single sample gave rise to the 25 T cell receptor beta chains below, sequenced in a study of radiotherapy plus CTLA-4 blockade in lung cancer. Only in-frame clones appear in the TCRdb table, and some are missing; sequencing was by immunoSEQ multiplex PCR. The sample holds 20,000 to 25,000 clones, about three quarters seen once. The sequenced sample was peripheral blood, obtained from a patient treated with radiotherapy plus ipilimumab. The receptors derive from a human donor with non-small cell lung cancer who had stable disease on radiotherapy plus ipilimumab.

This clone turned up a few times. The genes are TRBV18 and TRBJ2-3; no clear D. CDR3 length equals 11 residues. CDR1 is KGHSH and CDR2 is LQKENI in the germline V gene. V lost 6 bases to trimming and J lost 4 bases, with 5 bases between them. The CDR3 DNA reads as TGTGCCAGCTCCCCCGCAGATACGCAGTATTTT. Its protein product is CASSPADTQYF.

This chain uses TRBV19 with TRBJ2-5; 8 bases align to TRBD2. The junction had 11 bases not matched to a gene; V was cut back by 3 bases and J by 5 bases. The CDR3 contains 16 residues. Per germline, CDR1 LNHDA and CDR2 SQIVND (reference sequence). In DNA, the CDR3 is TGTGCCAGTAGTATTTCCGGGCACCAGCGGGGGGAGACCCAGTACTTC. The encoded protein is CASSISGHQRGETQYF.

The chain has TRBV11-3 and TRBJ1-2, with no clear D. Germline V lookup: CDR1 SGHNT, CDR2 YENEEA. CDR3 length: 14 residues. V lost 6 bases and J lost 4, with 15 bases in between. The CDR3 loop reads CASSLTRTGYGYTF. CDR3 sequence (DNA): TGTGCCAGCAGTCTTACTCGGACGGGCTATGGCTACACCTTC.

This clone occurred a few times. CDR3 bases: TGCGCCAGCAGCCACATAGGGGCGGACACTGAAGCTTTCTTT. Its protein is CASSHIGADTEAFF. The chain recombines TRBV4-1 with TRBJ1-1; D may be TRBD1 (5 bases). There are 14 residues in the CDR3. Germline V gene sequence: CDR1 MGHRA, CDR2 YSYEKL. Trimming cost V 3 bases and J 3 bases, with 11 bases left between them.

CDR3 DNA: TGTGCCAGCAGCTTAGAGGTCGGTGGGATCGGTGAAAAACTGTTTTTT. Amino acids: CASSLEVGGIGEKLFF. This chain links TRBV11-2 with TRBJ1-4; D is uncertain. Per germline, CDR1 SGHAT and CDR2 FQNNGV. The V end was cut by 0 bases, the J end by 7 bases, with 15 bases between. The CDR3 extends over 16 amino acids.

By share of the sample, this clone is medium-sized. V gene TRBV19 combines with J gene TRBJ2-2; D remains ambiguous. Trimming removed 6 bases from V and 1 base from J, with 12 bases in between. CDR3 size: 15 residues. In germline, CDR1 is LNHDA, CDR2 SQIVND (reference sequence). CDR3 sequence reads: CASSRRDLNTGELFF. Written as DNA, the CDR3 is TGTGCCAGTAGCCGCCGAGACCTGAACACCGGGGAGCTGTTTTTT.

For the CDR3, the DNA is TGTGCCAGCAGTTTATTCCGGAGGGGACTAGCGTTCGCGAACACCGGGGAGCTGTTTTTT. Encoded protein: CASSLFRRGLAFANTGELFF. The chain uses TRBV28 and TRBJ2-2; 10 bases agree with TRBD2. V trimming: 1 base; J trimming: 0 bases; junction bases outside the gene matches: 11. CDR1 is MDHEN and CDR2 is SYDVKM in the germline V gene. This CDR3 region has 20 residues.

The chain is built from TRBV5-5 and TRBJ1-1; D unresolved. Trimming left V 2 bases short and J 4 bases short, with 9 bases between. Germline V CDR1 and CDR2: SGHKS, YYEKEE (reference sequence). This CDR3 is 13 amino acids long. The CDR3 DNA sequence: TGTGCCAGCAGCTTAGAGGGAACCACTGAAGCTTTCTTT. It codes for CASSLEGTTEAFF. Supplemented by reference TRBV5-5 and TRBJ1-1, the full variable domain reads DAGVTQSPTHLIKTRGQQVTLRCSPISGHKSVSWYQQVLGQGPQFIFQYYEKEERGRGNFPDRFSARQFPNYSSELNVNALLLGDSALYLCASSLEGTTEAFFGQGTRLTVV.

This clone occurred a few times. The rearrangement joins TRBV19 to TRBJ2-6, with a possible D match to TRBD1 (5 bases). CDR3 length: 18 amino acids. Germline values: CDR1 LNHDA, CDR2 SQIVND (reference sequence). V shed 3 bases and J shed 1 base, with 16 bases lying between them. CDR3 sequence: CASSIQGPGRSGANVLTF. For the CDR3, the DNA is TGTGCCAGTAGTATTCAGGGTCCCGGTCGGTCTGGGGCCAACGTCCTGACTTTC.

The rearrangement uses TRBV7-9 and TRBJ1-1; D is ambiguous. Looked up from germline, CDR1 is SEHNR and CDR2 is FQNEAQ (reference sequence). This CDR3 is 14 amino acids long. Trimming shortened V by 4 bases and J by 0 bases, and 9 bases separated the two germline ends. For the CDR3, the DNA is TGTGCCAGCAGCTCACAAGGAATGAACACTGAAGCTTTCTTT. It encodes CASSSQGMNTEAFF.

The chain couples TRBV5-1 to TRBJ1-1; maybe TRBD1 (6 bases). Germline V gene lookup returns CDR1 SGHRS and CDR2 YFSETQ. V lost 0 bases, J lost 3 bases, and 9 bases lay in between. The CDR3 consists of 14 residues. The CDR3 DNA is TGCGCCAGCAGCTTGGCAGGGGTGGACACTGAAGCTTTCTTT. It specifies CASSLAGVDTEAFF. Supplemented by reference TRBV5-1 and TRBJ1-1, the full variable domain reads KAGVTQTPRYLIKTRGQQVTLSCSPISGHRSVSWYQQTPGQGLQFLFEYFSETQRNKGNFPGRFSGRQFSNSRSEMNVSTLELGDSALYLCASSLAGVDTEAFFGQGTRLTVV.

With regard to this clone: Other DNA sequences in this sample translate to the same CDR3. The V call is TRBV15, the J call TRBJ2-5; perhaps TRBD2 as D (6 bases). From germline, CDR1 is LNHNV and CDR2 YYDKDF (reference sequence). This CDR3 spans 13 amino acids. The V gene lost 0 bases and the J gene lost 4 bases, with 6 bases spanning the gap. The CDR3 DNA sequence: TGTGCCACCAGCAGAGATAGCGGAGAGACCCAGTACTTC. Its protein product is CATSRDSGETQYF. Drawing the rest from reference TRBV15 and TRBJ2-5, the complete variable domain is DAMVIQNPRYQVTQFGKPVTLSCSQTLNHNVMYWYQQKSSQAPKLLFHYYDKDFNNEADTPDNFQSRRPNTSFCFLDIRSPGLGDTAMYLCATSRDSGETQYFGPGTRLLVL.

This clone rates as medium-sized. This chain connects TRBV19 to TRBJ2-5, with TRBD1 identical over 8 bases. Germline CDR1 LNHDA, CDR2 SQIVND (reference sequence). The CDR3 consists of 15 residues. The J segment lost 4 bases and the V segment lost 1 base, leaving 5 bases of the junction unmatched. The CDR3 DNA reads TGTGCCAGTAGTATAGGGACAGGGAAACGAGAGACCCAGTACTTC. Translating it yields CASSIGTGKRETQYF.

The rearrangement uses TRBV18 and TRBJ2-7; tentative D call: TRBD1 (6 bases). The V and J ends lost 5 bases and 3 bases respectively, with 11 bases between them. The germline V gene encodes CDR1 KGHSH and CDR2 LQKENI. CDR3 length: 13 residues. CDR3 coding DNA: TGTGCCAGCTCATCGGGACATAACTACGAGCAGTACTTC. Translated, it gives CASSSGHNYEQYF.

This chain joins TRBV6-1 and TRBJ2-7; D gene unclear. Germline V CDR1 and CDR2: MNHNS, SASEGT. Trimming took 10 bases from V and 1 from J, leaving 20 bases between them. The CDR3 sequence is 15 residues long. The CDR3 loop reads CAIMTATGVSYEQYF. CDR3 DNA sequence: TGTGCCATCATGACCGCGACCGGAGTTTCCTACGAGCAGTACTTC.

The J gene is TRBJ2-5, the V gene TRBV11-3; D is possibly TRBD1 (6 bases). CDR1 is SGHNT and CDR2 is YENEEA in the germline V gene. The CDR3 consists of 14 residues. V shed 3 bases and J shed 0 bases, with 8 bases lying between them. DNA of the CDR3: TGTGCCAGCAGCTTCCAGGGGTACCAAGAGACCCAGTACTTC. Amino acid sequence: CASSFQGYQETQYF.

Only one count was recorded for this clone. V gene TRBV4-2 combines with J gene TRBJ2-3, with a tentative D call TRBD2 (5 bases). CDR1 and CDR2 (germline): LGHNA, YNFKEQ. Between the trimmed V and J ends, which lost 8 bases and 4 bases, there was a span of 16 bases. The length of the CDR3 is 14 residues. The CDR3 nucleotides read TGTGCCAGCGGTGGAAAAGGGCGGGCAGATACGCAGTATTTT. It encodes CASGGKGRADTQYF.

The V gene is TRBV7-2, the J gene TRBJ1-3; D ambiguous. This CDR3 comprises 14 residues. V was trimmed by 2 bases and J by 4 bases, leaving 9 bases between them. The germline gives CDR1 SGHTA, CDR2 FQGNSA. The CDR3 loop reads CASSLTGVGNTIYF. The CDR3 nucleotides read TGTGCCAGCAGCTTAACTGGCGTCGGAAACACCATATATTTT.

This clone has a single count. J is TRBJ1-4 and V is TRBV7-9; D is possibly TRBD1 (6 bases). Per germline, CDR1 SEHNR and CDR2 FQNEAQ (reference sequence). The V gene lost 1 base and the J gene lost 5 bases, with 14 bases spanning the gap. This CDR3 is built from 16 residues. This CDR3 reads CASSLGRGLSNEKLFF. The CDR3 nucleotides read TGTGCCAGCAGCTTAGGCAGGGGCCTATCGAATGAAAAACTGTTTTTT.

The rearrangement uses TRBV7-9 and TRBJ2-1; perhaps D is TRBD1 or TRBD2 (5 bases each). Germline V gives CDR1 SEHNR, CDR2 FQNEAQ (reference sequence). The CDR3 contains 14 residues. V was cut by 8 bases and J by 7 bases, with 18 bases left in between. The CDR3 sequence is CASSPGREENEQFF. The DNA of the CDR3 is TGTGCCAGCTCACCGGGACGGGAAGAGAATGAGCAGTTCTTC.

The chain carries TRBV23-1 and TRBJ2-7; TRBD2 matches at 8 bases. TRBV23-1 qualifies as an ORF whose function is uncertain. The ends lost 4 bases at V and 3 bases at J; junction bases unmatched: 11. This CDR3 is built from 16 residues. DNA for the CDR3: TGCGCCAGCAGTCCAGGCGGGGGGAGGGCCTTCTACGAGCAGTACTTC. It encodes CASSPGGGRAFYEQYF.

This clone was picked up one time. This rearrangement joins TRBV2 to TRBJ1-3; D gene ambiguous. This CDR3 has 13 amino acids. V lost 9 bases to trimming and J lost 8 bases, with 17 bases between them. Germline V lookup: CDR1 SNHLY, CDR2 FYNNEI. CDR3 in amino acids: CASRRDSVYTIYF. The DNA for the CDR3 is TGTGCCAGTCGACGGGATAGCGTGTACACCATATATTTT.

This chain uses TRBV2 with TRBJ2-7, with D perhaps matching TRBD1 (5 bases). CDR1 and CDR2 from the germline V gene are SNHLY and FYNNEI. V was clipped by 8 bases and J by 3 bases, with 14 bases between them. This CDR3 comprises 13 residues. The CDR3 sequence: CASGRQGSYEQYF. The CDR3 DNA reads TGTGCCAGCGGTAGGCAGGGAAGCTACGAGCAGTACTTC.

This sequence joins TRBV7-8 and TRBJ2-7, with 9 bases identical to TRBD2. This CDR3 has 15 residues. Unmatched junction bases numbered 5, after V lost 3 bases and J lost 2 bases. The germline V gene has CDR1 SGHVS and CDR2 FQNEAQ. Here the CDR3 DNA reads TGTGCCAGCAGCTTGTCGAGACTAGCGGCCTACGAGCAGTACTTC. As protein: CASSLSRLAAYEQYF. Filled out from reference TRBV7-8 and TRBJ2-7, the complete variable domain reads GAGVSQSPRYKVAKRGQDVALRCDPISGHVSLFWYQQALGQGPEFLTYFQNEAQLDKSGLPSDRFFAERPEGSVSTLKIQRTQQEDSAVYLCASSLSRLAAYEQYFGPGTRLTVT.

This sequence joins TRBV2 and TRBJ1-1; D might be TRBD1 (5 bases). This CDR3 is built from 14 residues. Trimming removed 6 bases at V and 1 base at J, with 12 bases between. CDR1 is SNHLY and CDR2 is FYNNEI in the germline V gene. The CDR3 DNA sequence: TGTGCCAGCAGGGCAGGGCTCTGGAACACTGAAGCTTTCTTT. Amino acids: CASRAGLWNTEAFF.